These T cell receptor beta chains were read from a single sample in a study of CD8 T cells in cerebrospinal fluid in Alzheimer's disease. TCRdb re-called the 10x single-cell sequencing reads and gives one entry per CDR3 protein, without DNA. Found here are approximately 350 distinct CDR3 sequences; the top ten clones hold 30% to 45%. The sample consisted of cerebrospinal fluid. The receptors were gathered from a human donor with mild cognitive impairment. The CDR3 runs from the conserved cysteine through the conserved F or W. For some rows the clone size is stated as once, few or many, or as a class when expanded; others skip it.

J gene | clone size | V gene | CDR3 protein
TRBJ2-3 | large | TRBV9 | CASSPIADTQYF
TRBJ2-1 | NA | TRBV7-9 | CATAEGESYNEQFF
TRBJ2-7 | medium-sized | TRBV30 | CAWSRGGFRQYF
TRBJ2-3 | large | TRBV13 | CASSSRDLSTDTQYF
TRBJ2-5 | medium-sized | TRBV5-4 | CASSLELAGVGETQYF
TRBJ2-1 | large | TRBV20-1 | CSASPLGERSSYNEQFF
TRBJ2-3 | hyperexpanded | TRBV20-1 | CSAKGQGEGDTQYF
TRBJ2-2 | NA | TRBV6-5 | CASSYYRASNTGELFF
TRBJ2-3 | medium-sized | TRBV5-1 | CASSWEGTSGRWTDTQYF
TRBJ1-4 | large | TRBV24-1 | CATSDDGKLFF
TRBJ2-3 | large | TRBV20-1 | CSARDAGPDTDTQYF
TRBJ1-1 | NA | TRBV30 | CAWSVRGGRSEAFF
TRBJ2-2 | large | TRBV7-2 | CASSPSFAGELFF
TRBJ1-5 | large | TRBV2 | CASRLRDTSVWPQHF
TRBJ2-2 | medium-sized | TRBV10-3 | CAIKGPDRGHLNTGELFF
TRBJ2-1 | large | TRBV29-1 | CSVERRTGRNEQFF
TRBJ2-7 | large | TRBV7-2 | CASSFSRTGISYEQYF
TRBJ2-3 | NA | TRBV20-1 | CSAKGQGALDTQYF
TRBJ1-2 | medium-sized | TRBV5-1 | CASSMGQHDYGYTF
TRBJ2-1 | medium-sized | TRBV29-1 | CSVGGAAGGILGEQFF
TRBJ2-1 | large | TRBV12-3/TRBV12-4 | CASGQTVYNEQFF
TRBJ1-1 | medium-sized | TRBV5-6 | CASSPRTGATPEAFF
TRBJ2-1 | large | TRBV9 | CASSVASSGNVNEQFF
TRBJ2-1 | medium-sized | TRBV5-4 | CASGRGADNEQFF
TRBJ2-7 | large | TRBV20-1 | CSASGTSRNSEQYF
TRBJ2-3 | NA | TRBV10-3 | CAIGEGTSTDTQYF
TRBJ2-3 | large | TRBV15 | CATSRDGQGTDTQYF
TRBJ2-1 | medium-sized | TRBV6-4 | CASSEGLSPSNEQFF
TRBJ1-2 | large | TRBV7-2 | CASSTGTAHGYTF
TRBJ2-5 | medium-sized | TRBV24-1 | CATSDGRGQGGQETQYF
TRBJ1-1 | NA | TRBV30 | CAWKLGGRGTEAFF
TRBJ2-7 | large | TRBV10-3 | CAISEKRVHEQYF
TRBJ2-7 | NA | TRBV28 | CASIRRGRPVEQYF
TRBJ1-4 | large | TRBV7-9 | CASSSGQGSEKLFF
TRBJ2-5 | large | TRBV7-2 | CASSFPGTSRETQYF
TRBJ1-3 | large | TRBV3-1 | CASSQGTAFSGNTIYF
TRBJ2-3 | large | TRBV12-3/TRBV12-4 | CASSLKGDRTDTQYF
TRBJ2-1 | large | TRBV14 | CASSPFLQGTGNEQFF
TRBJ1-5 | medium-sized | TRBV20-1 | CSAGTGNDQPQHF
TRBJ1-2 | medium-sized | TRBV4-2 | CASSQDPNYGYTF
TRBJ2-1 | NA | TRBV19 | CASSIAADPIHEQFF
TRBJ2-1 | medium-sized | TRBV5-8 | CASSLLQGGSSNEQFF
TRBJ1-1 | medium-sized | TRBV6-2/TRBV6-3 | CASSLISRAEAFF
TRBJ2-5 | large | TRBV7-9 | CASSFSQETQYF
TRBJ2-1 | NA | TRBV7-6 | CASSPGLLKQFF
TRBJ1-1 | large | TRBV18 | CASSQTSEGDTEAFF
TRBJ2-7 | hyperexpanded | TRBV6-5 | CASTLGGSTYEQYF
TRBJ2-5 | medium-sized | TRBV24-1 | CATGTGFEDQETQYF
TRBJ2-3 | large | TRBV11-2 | CASSVSGTSTDTQYF
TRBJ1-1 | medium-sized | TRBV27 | CASRWDSRNTEAFF
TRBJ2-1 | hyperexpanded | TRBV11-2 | CASGIAGDEQFF